The 21 T cell receptor beta chains below come from one sample, sequenced in a study of blood T cell repertoires in COVID-19. The assay was immunoSEQ multiplex PCR, and TCRdb's table has in-frame clones only and misses some. This sample yields 95,000 to 100,000 clones, of which roughly 92% are seen a single time; 5% to 6% belongs to the top ten. Specimen: peripheral blood. Receptor source: a man in his forties or fifties with active COVID-19.

The rearrangement joins TRBV19 to TRBJ2-2; TRBD2 matches at 11 bases. CDR1 and CDR2 (germline): LNHDA, SQIVND (reference sequence). V lost 9 bases, J lost 3 bases, and 3 bases stayed unmatched. There are 14 residues in the CDR3. In nucleotides, the CDR3 is TGTGCCAGCGGGACTAGCGGATACACCGGGGAGCTGTTTTTT. The encoded protein is CASGTSGYTGELFF.

The chain links TRBV5-1 to TRBJ1-5; TRBD1 is a possible D gene (5 bases). The V gene lost 2 bases and the J gene lost 0 bases, with 6 bases spanning the gap. The V gene's germline CDR1 is SGHRS and CDR2 YFSETQ. The CDR3 extends over 14 amino acids. The CDR3 here is CASSFGHSNQPQHF. In nucleotides, the CDR3 is TGCGCCAGCAGCTTCGGACATAGCAATCAGCCCCAGCATTTT. Complete variable domain (other parts from reference TRBV5-1 and TRBJ1-5): KAGVTQTPRYLIKTRGQQVTLSCSPISGHRSVSWYQQTPGQGLQFLFEYFSETQRNKGNFPGRFSGRQFSNSRSEMNVSTLELGDSALYLCASSFGHSNQPQHFGDGTRLSIL.

The chain uses TRBV18 and TRBJ2-5; D uncertain. The germline CDR1 and CDR2 sequences are KGHSH and LQKENI. The V end was cut by 6 bases, the J end by 1 base, with 21 bases between. The length of the CDR3 is 17 residues. The CDR3, as DNA: TGTGCCAGCTCTCCCACCTTGACATTACCGACCCAAGAGACCCAGTACTTC. Protein sequence: CASSPTLTLPTQETQYF.

This sequence joins TRBV28 and TRBJ2-7; tentative D call: TRBD2 (6 bases). This CDR3 region has 13 residues. Trimming pared 8 bases from V and 2 bases from J, leaving 13 bases between. Germline V CDR1 and CDR2: MDHEN, SYDVKM. CDR3 sequence: CASGVGGAYEQYF. The CDR3, as DNA: TGTGCCAGCGGGGTCGGGGGTGCCTACGAGCAGTACTTC. Supplemented by reference TRBV28 and TRBJ2-7, the full variable domain reads DVKVTQSSRYLVKRTGEKVFLECVQDMDHENMFWYRQDPGLGLRLIYFSYDVKMKEKGDIPEGYSVSREKKERFSLILESASTNQTSMYLCASGVGGAYEQYFGPGTRLTVT.

This chain connects TRBV24-1 to TRBJ1-5, with TRBD1 identical over 10 bases. Germline CDR1 is KGHDR and CDR2 is SFDVKD. The CDR3 consists of 15 residues. V trimming: 4 bases; J trimming: 9 bases; junction bases outside the gene matches: 8. The CDR3 loop is CATSDPRTGGLPQHF. The CDR3 DNA sequence: TGTGCCACCAGTGACCCTCGGACAGGGGGGTTGCCCCAGCATTTT.

This clone was picked up one time. The CDR3 here is CASSQRAGSYEQYF. As DNA, the CDR3 is TGTGCCAGCAGCCAGAGGGCAGGCTCCTACGAGCAGTACTTC. The chain couples TRBV5-5 to TRBJ2-7; D perhaps matches TRBD2 (5 bases). The CDR3 totals 14 residues. Germline values: CDR1 SGHKS, CDR2 YYEKEE (reference sequence). Trimming stripped 4 bases from V and 0 bases from J, with 11 bases between.

The gene calls are TRBV7-9 and TRBJ2-3; 14 positions match TRBD2. Germline V CDR1 and CDR2: SEHNR, FQNEAQ (reference sequence). With 6 bases clipped from V and 3 bases from J, the junction kept 14 bases outside the gene matches. CDR3 length: 19 amino acids. The chain's CDR3 is CASSRNLGLAGAGTDTQYF. The DNA of the CDR3 is TGTGCCAGCAGTCGCAACTTGGGACTAGCGGGAGCAGGGACAGATACGCAGTATTTT.

This clone appeared a single time. This chain uses TRBV27 with TRBJ2-6; D is unresolved. The V gene lost 5 bases and the J gene lost 0 bases, with 8 bases spanning the gap. Germline V CDR1 and CDR2: MNHEY, SMNVEV (reference sequence). The CDR3 length is 15 residues. CDR3 sequence reads: CASSPFSSGANVLTF. CDR3 nucleotides: TGTGCCAGCAGTCCTTTTAGCTCTGGGGCCAACGTCCTGACTTTC.

The chain has TRBV2 and TRBJ2-5; no clear D. V was pared by 4 bases and J by 2 bases, with 8 bases between. The CDR3 length is 13 residues. The germline gives CDR1 SNHLY, CDR2 FYNNEI. CDR3 protein: CASSGSSQETQYF. The CDR3 coding sequence is TGTGCCAGCAGTGGTAGCAGTCAAGAGACCCAGTACTTC. The whole variable domain, filled in from reference TRBV2 and TRBJ2-5, reads EPEVTQTPSHQVTQMGQEVILRCVPISNHLYFYWYRQILGQKVEFLVSFYNNEISEKSEIFDDQFSVERPDGSNFTLKIRSTKLEDSAMYFCASSGSSQETQYFGPGTRLLVL.

The chain has TRBV12-3 or TRBV12-4 and TRBJ2-3, with 9 bases identical to TRBD1. The V and J ends lost 5 bases and 5 bases, in that order; junction bases with no gene match: 2. This CDR3 has 13 amino acids. The CDR3 sequence is CASSRGQGDTQYF. As DNA, the CDR3 is TGTGCCAGCAGTAGGGGACAGGGAGATACGCAGTATTTT.

The rearrangement uses TRBV7-8 and TRBJ2-3, with a weak D call TRBD1 (6 bases). CDR3 length: 16 amino acids. The V gene lost 5 bases and the J gene lost 0 bases, with 15 bases spanning the gap. From germline, CDR1 is SGHVS and CDR2 FQNEAQ. CDR3 in amino acids: CASSLRQDPSTDTQYF. The CDR3 nucleotides read TGTGCCAGCAGCCTGCGACAGGACCCTAGCACAGATACGCAGTATTTT.

The CDR3 is CASSEYASAGWSEQFF. CDR3 coding DNA: TGTGCCAGCAGTGAATATGCTAGCGCAGGATGGAGTGAGCAGTTCTTC. The V gene is TRBV25-1, the J gene TRBJ2-1; tentative D call: TRBD2 (6 bases). V lost 0 bases, J lost 9 bases, and 18 bases lay in between. The CDR3 spans 16 residues. Germline V CDR1 and CDR2: MGHDK, SYGVNS.

V gene TRBV14 combines with J gene TRBJ2-7; no clear D gene. Trimming pared 1 base from V and 2 bases from J, leaving 12 bases between. Germline CDR1 is SGHDN and CDR2 is FVKESK. The CDR3 runs 15 residues. CDR3 in DNA: TGTGCCAGCAGCCAAGGCGTGGGCATTACCTACGAGCAGTACTTC. Its protein product is CASSQGVGITYEQYF. Looking up the rest from reference TRBV14 and TRBJ2-7 gives the full variable domain: EAGVTQFPSHSVIEKGQTVTLRCDPISGHDNLYWYRRVMGKEIKFLLHFVKESKQDESGMPNNRFLAERTGGTYSTLKVQPAELEDSGVYFCASSQGVGITYEQYFGPGTRLTVT.

This chain links TRBV7-2 with TRBJ2-5, with D possibly TRBD1 on 6 matching bases. V was pared by 5 bases and J by 5 bases, with 15 bases between. CDR1 SGHTA and CDR2 FQGNSA come from the germline V gene. The CDR3 has 14 amino acids. The CDR3 spells CASSLDRAWETQYF. The CDR3 DNA reads as TGTGCCAGCAGCCTGGACAGAGCTTGGGAGACCCAGTACTTC.

V gene TRBV2 combines with J gene TRBJ1-2; no definite D call. Trimming stripped 0 bases from V and 5 bases from J, with 7 bases between. Germline values: CDR1 SNHLY, CDR2 FYNNEI. The CDR3 is 13 residues long. The CDR3 spells CASSEAHSYGYTF. CDR3 DNA sequence: TGTGCCAGCAGTGAAGCACATTCTTATGGCTACACCTTC.

The chain links TRBV9 to TRBJ2-1; maybe TRBD1 (6 bases). V shed 3 bases and J shed 8 bases, with 9 bases lying between them. This CDR3 contains 12 residues. CDR1 SGDLS and CDR2 YYNGEE come from the germline V gene. The CDR3 bases are TGTGCCAGCAGCGAGGGGGATTATGAGCAGTTCTTC. Translating it yields CASSEGDYEQFF.

CDR3 nucleotide sequence: TGTGCCTGGAGAGCCGACAGGGGACTTTATGGCTACACCTTC. The encoded protein is CAWRADRGLYGYTF. The chain is built from TRBV30 and TRBJ1-2, with TRBD1 matching over 8 bases. Germline CDR1 reads GTSNPN; CDR2 reads SVGIG (reference sequence). This CDR3 has 14 amino acids. With V trimmed by 3 bases and J by 5 bases, 8 bases remained unmatched.

J is TRBJ2-7 and V is TRBV3-1 (or the pseudogene TRBV3-2); D is possibly TRBD2 (6 bases). The germline V and J ends were trimmed by 1 base and 3 bases, with 16 bases remaining between them. The V gene's germline CDR1 is LGHDT and CDR2 YNNKEL (reference sequence). The CDR3 is made up of 16 amino acids. The CDR3 here is CASSQGGVGSYYEQYF. The CDR3, as DNA: TGTGCCAGCAGCCAAGGCGGGGTCGGGAGTTACTACGAGCAGTACTTC.

Here the CDR3 DNA reads TGCAGTGCTAGTGAGACTAGCGGGCAAGAGACCCAGTACTTC. Translating it yields CSASETSGQETQYF. The rearrangement joins TRBV20-1 to TRBJ2-5; TRBD2 agrees at 10 bases. V was pared by 3 bases and J by 2 bases, with 3 bases of the junction left unmatched. The CDR3 spans 14 residues. Germline CDR1 DFQATT, CDR2 SNEGSKA (reference sequence).

The chain couples TRBV24-1 to TRBJ2-1; unclear D gene. Germline V gene lookup returns CDR1 KGHDR and CDR2 SFDVKD. The V end lost 3 bases, the J end lost 6 bases, and 11 bases lay between the germline ends. The CDR3 has 14 residues. CDR3 DNA: TGTGCCACCAGTGATCGACTGCTGGGCAATGAGCAGTTCTTC. Its translation is CATSDRLLGNEQFF.

The count of this clone is one. The chain has TRBV10-3 and TRBJ1-3; 7 bases map to TRBD1. CDR1 is ENHRY, CDR2 SYGVKD, per germline. The CDR3 has 17 amino acids. The J segment lost 0 bases and the V segment lost 6 bases, leaving 11 bases of the junction unmatched. In DNA, the CDR3 is TGTGCCATCAGGGCCATGAGACAGGGACTCTCTGGAAACACCATATATTTT. Translating it yields CAIRAMRQGLSGNTIYF.